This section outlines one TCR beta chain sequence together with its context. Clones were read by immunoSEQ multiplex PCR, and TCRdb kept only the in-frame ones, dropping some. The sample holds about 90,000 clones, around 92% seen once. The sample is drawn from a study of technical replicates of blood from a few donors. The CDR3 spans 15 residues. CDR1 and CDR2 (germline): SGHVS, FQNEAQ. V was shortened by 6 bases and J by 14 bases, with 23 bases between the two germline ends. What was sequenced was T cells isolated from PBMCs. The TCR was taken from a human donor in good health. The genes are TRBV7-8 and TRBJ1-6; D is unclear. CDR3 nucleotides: TGTGCCAGCAGATCCACAACGGAGCCCAATTTATCCCTCCACTTT. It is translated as CASRSTTEPNLSLHF.